This TCR beta chain comes out of a study of blood T cell repertoires in COVID-19. Study context: Samples taken during acute and convalescent COVID-19 were collected in the United States, Italy and Spain. From T cells, B-cell-depleted T cells, or PBMCs came the material, which was cDNA or gDNA.

Germline CDR1 MNHEY, CDR2 SMNVEV (reference sequence). V gave up 2 bases and J gave up 5 bases; unmatched junction bases: 0. The CDR3 runs 13 residues. Methods used by the authors: Estimates of nucleated cell counts were drawn from the amplification of reference gene primers. TCRdb's copy holds only in-frame clones and misses some; the assay was immunoSEQ multiplex PCR. That table furnishes V, J and clone size, whereas the DNA furnished D and trimming. This sample has 150,000 to 200,000 clones, with roughly nine tenths found just once. This clone was found a few times. Other DNA sequences in this specimen translate into the identical CDR3.

Source material: peripheral blood. The chain is built from TRBV27 and TRBJ2-1; 7 nucleotides agree with TRBD2. The TCR was taken from a man aged 70-80 years with acute or convalescent COVID-19. The CDR3 sequence is CASSLSGNNEQFF. DNA for the CDR3: TGTGCCAGCAGTTTAAGCGGGAACAATGAGCAGTTCTTC.